The 29 T cell receptor beta chains in this list originate from one sample, sequenced in a study of blood T cells in healthy people across ages. Then a second PCR, running roughly 6 to 12 cycles, was carried out with a sample-barcoded 5' primer and a J-beta primer mix. Each CDR3 protein is one row after TCRdb ran MiXCR on the 5' RACE reads. The data contain 780,000 or so distinct CDR3 sequences, approximately 60% of them singletons. Material for sequencing was blood. These receptors were obtained from a man aged 35-49 years in good health.

CDR3 in amino acids: CAWIRSQRETQYF. For the CDR3, the DNA is TGTGCCTGGATACGATCACAGCGTGAGACCCAGTACTTC. The V gene is TRBV30, the J gene TRBJ2-5, with D unresolved. The V and J ends lost 4 bases and 5 bases respectively, with 14 bases between them. Germline V CDR1 and CDR2: GTSNPN, SVGIG (reference sequence). This CDR3 is built from 13 residues.

The genes are TRBV28 and TRBJ2-7; D possibly corresponds to TRBD2 (5 bases). The last part of the DNA fits TRBJ2-5 better; the J call may be wrong. The germline gives CDR1 MDHEN, CDR2 SYDVKM. The CDR3 has 14 amino acids. CDR3 loop: CASSLYAGRETQYF. The CDR3 nucleotides read TGTGCCAGCAGTTTATACGCGGGTAGGGAGACCCAGTACTTC.

This clonotype has only a few counts. The chain couples TRBV20-1 to TRBJ2-3; weak D call: TRBD2 (5 bases). The CDR3 extends over 15 amino acids. Germline V gives CDR1 DFQATT, CDR2 SNEGSKA (reference sequence). Trimming took off 1 base at V and 2 bases at J, with 13 bases between the two ends. CDR3 region: CSARASKSLTDTQYF. DNA of the CDR3: TGCAGTGCTAGAGCTAGCAAGTCCCTCACAGATACGCAGTATTTT.

The table lists this clonotype with a few counts. This rearrangement joins TRBV9 to TRBJ1-1; D is unresolved. V was shortened by 0 bases and J by 3 bases, with 9 bases between the two germline ends. This CDR3 region has 14 residues. Looked up from germline, CDR1 is SGDLS and CDR2 is YYNGEE. CDR3 amino acids: CASSVGWEDTEAFF. The DNA for the CDR3 is TGTGCCAGCAGCGTAGGATGGGAAGACACTGAAGCTTTCTTT.

J is TRBJ2-3 and V is TRBV11-2; tentatively, D is TRBD2 (6 bases). Germline loops: CDR1 SGHAT, CDR2 FQNNGV. Trimming took 4 bases from V and 6 from J, leaving 20 bases between them. This CDR3 contains 16 residues. The CDR3 bases are TGTGCCAGCAGCTCGGGAGCCGGCTCGACCCCCGATACGCAGTATTTT. Translation gives CASSSGAGSTPDTQYF.

This clonotype was observed at least ten times. For the CDR3, the DNA is TGTGCCAGCAGCTCCCTCAATAATTCACCCCTCCACTTT. This sequence encodes CASSSLNNSPLHF. The chain employs TRBV7-2 and TRBJ1-6; D not resolved. The CDR3 has 13 residues. The germline V gene has CDR1 SGHTA and CDR2 FQGNSA. Trimming took off 4 bases at V and 5 bases at J, with 6 bases between the two ends.

This clonotype was seen a handful of times. The chain joins TRBV29-1 to TRBJ1-1, with D uncertain. V lost 4 bases to trimming and J lost 2 bases, with 11 bases between them. Germline CDR1 SQVTM, CDR2 ANQGSEA. The CDR3 totals 13 residues. CDR3: CSVVAGPNTEAFF. The CDR3 DNA follows: TGCAGCGTTGTGGCAGGACCTAACACTGAAGCTTTCTTT.

In this sample, this clonotype turned up a few times. The rearrangement links TRBV30 to TRBJ1-2, with D perhaps matching TRBD1 (6 bases). CDR1 and CDR2 from the germline V gene are GTSNPN and SVGIG (reference sequence). The germline V and J ends were trimmed by 0 bases and 7 bases, with 15 bases remaining between them. This CDR3 has 14 residues. The DNA for the CDR3 is TGTGCCTGGAGTGTTCTGGGGGCAGGAGGTGGCTACACCTTC. It translates to CAWSVLGAGGGYTF. The full variable domain, with the rest looked up from reference TRBV30 and TRBJ1-2, is SQTIHQWPATLVQPVGSPLSLECTVEGTSNPNLYWYRQAAGRGLQLLFYSVGIGQISSEVPQNLSASRPQDRQFILSSKKLLLSDSGFYLCAWSVLGAGGGYTFGSGTRLTVV.

This clonotype was counted only a few times. The chain combines TRBV20-1 with TRBJ2-1, with 11 bases fitting TRBD2. J gave up 8 bases and V 6 bases, and 9 bases lay outside the gene matches. There are 14 residues in the CDR3. Per the germline V gene, CDR1 is DFQATT and CDR2 is SNEGSKA (reference sequence). DNA of the CDR3: TGCAGTGCAAGTAGCGGGAGGGCCTGGGATGAGCAGTTCTTC. It is translated as CSASSGRAWDEQFF.

The chain combines TRBV5-6 with TRBJ2-5; TRBD2 aligns across 10 bases. The junction had 8 bases not matched to a gene; V was cut back by 1 base and J by 11 bases. CDR1 SGHDT and CDR2 YYEEEE come from the germline V gene. This CDR3 comprises 14 residues. Here the CDR3 DNA reads TGTGCCAGCAGCTTGAGTCTAGCGGGGGTTGAGCAGTACTTC. Encoded protein: CASSLSLAGVEQYF.

This clonotype was seen a few times. The chain couples TRBV24-1 to TRBJ1-4, with a tentative D call TRBD1 (5 bases). The CDR3 extends over 13 amino acids. Germline CDR1 and CDR2: KGHDR and SFDVKD. V lost 12 bases, J lost 6 bases, and 16 bases lay in between. CDR3 loop: CASGAVSDEKLFF. DNA of the CDR3: TGTGCCTCCGGGGCGGTGTCGGATGAAAAACTGTTTTTT.

This clonotype was counted at least ten times. The genes are TRBV5-1 and TRBJ2-4, with 10 bases identical to TRBD2. The germline V gene encodes CDR1 SGHRS and CDR2 YFSETQ. V dropped 7 bases and J dropped 13; count of bases not matched to a gene: 11. This CDR3 spans 13 amino acids. The CDR3 loop reads CASGLAGVGEQYF. The CDR3 region has the DNA TGCGCCAGCGGGCTAGCGGGAGTAGGAGAGCAGTACTTC.

The gene calls are TRBV28 and TRBJ1-2, with 8 bases that match TRBD1. Trimming cost V 5 bases and J 5 bases; bases outside gene matches: 7. This CDR3 contains 14 residues. Germline CDR1 and CDR2: MDHEN and SYDVKM. This CDR3 is CASSGGTGVYGYTF. The CDR3 DNA reads as TGTGCCAGCAGTGGGGGGACAGGAGTTTATGGCTACACCTTC.

The genes are TRBV7-6 and TRBJ2-5, with 7 bases matching TRBD1. Germline lookup yields CDR1 SGHVS and CDR2 FNYEAQ. The trim removed 2 bases at V and 3 bases at J, leaving 9 bases unmatched. This CDR3 region has 16 residues. As DNA, the CDR3 is TGTGCCAGCAGCTTATCAGCCGGGACAGCTAAAGAGACCCAGTACTTC. This sequence encodes CASSLSAGTAKETQYF.

This chain connects TRBV20-1 to TRBJ2-1; 8 bases are shared with TRBD2. Germline CDR1 DFQATT, CDR2 SNEGSKA (reference sequence). V lost 2 bases, J lost 1 base, and 7 bases stayed unmatched. The CDR3 extends over 16 amino acids. The CDR3 DNA follows: TGCAGTGCTAGACCTGTGGCGGGGGGTTCCTACAATGAGCAGTTCTTC. Its translation: CSARPVAGGSYNEQFF.

This sequence joins TRBV24-1 and TRBJ2-5, with TRBD1 matching 7 bases. This CDR3 has 17 residues. Germline loops: CDR1 KGHDR, CDR2 SFDVKD. V lost 5 bases, J lost 2 bases, and 13 bases stayed unmatched. For the CDR3, the DNA is TGTGCCACCAGTGGTCCCACAGGGGAGCGCCTTCAAGAGACCCAGTACTTC. Translated, it gives CATSGPTGERLQETQYF.

Here the CDR3 reads CASRGVLAGQYF. The CDR3 coding sequence is TGTGCCAGTCGAGGGGTACTAGCGGGGCAGTATTTT. The chain is built from TRBV2 and TRBJ2-3; 9 nucleotides align to TRBD2. The CDR3 has 12 amino acids. Germline V gives CDR1 SNHLY, CDR2 FYNNEI. The ends lost 9 bases at V and 11 bases at J; junction bases unmatched: 9.

The chain carries TRBV6-1 and TRBJ1-5; D is possibly TRBD1 (5 bases). V was pared by 2 bases and J by 6 bases, with 17 bases between. The CDR3 length is 16 residues. CDR1 and CDR2 from the germline V gene are MNHNS and SASEGT. CDR3 sequence (DNA): TGTGCCAGCAGTGAAATGGGTCAGAGGGGCCTTCAGCCCCAGCATTTT. Its protein product is CASSEMGQRGLQPQHF.

V usage is TRBV9 and J usage is TRBJ2-1; the D is unclear. The CDR3 is 14 residues long. The germline V gene encodes CDR1 SGDLS and CDR2 YYNGEE. Trimming shortened V by 0 bases and J by 6 bases, and 10 bases separated the two germline ends. The CDR3 sequence: CASSVGSDFNEQFF. As DNA, the CDR3 is TGTGCCAGCAGCGTAGGATCAGACTTCAATGAGCAGTTCTTC.

The chain joins TRBV24-1 to TRBJ1-2; tentative D call: TRBD1 (6 bases). Germline V gene lookup returns CDR1 KGHDR and CDR2 SFDVKD. The CDR3 spans 14 residues. V lost 4 bases and J lost 4, with 12 bases in between. The CDR3 sequence is CATSDSTGTYGYTF. Written as DNA, the CDR3 is TGTGCCACCAGTGACTCTACAGGGACCTATGGCTACACCTTC.

The chain combines TRBV10-2 with TRBJ1-6; D is uncertain. Germline V gene data show CDR1 as WSHSY and CDR2 as SAAADI. V gave up 5 bases and J gave up 7 bases, with 15 bases separating them. The CDR3 length is 15 residues. The CDR3 sequence: CASSPPGVDNSPLHF. The CDR3 coding sequence is TGCGCCAGCAGTCCCCCTGGGGTGGACAATTCACCCCTCCACTTT.

The J gene is TRBJ2-6, the V gene TRBV7-9; tentative D call: TRBD2 (6 bases). The CDR3 totals 17 residues. The V end was cut by 5 bases, the J end by 3 bases, with 17 bases between. In germline, CDR1 is SEHNR, CDR2 FQNEAQ (reference sequence). The CDR3 loop reads CASSPSVFTFGANVLTF. The DNA of the CDR3 is TGTGCCAGCAGCCCTAGCGTATTCACCTTTGGGGCCAACGTCCTGACTTTC.

This clonotype has a single count. This chain connects TRBV2 to TRBJ2-7; D remains unclear. This CDR3 comprises 13 residues. With 2 bases removed from V and 4 bases from J, the gap between germline ends came to 9 bases. Germline V CDR1 and CDR2: SNHLY, FYNNEI. This chain's CDR3 is CASSEIVTYEQYF. The CDR3, as DNA: TGTGCCAGCAGTGAAATAGTTACGTACGAGCAGTACTTC.

Only a few counts were recorded for this clonotype. The chain couples TRBV12-3 or TRBV12-4 to TRBJ1-6; no clear D gene. The V end was cut by 6 bases, the J end by 3 bases, with 12 bases between. The CDR3 is 15 amino acids. In nucleotides, the CDR3 is TGTGCCAGCAGCCTTCAGATCCTCTATAATTCACCCCTCCACTTT. Protein product: CASSLQILYNSPLHF.

The V and J genes are TRBV18 and TRBJ2-3; 10 positions match TRBD2. The CDR3 is made up of 17 amino acids. In germline, CDR1 is KGHSH, CDR2 LQKENI. After removal of 3 bases from V and 4 bases from J, the junction contained 10 bases not matched to a gene. DNA of the CDR3: TGTGCCAGCTCACCTACGAATAGCGGGAGGATCCCAGATACGCAGTATTTT. Protein: CASSPTNSGRIPDTQYF.

The sample holds a few counts of this clonotype. The V gene is TRBV20-1, the J gene TRBJ2-7; 12 nucleotides match TRBD1. Losses at the gene ends were 6 bases for V and 3 bases for J; bases not matched to a gene: 6. There are 14 residues in the CDR3. The germline V gene encodes CDR1 DFQATT and CDR2 SNEGSKA (reference sequence). DNA of the CDR3: TGCAGTGCCCTGGGGACAGGGGGCGGCTACGAGCAGTACTTC. Its protein product is CSALGTGGGYEQYF.

V usage is TRBV20-1 and J usage is TRBJ2-1; TRBD2 matches at 10 bases. The CDR3 has 15 residues. Germline values: CDR1 DFQATT, CDR2 SNEGSKA (reference sequence). V shed 5 bases and J 9 bases; nucleotides not matched to a gene: 13. CDR3 DNA sequence: TGCAGTGCTCCCGATCACACTAGCGGGAATAGTGAGCAGTTCTTC. It yields the protein CSAPDHTSGNSEQFF.

This clonotype was counted once. CDR3 protein: CASRPETPDRPIAKNIQYF. In DNA, the CDR3 is TGTGCCAGCCGACCAGAAACACCGGACAGGCCTATAGCCAAAAACATTCAGTACTTC. The J gene is TRBJ2-4, the V gene TRBV27; 7 nucleotides agree with TRBD1. The V gene's germline CDR1 is MNHEY and CDR2 SMNVEV (reference sequence). V shed 8 bases, J shed 0 bases, and the junction held 19 bases outside the gene matches. This CDR3 comprises 19 residues.

The V gene is TRBV7-2, the J gene TRBJ2-3; D not resolved. CDR3 length equals 15 residues. CDR1 SGHTA and CDR2 FQGNSA come from the germline V gene. V was cut by 3 bases and J by 2 bases, with 12 bases left in between. The CDR3 DNA reads as TGTGCCAGCAGCTTTCAATTCAGAGACACAGATACGCAGTATTTT. Translated: CASSFQFRDTDTQYF.